Listed below are T cell receptor beta chains from one sample, sequenced in a study of T cells after yellow fever vaccination. TCRdb reanalysed the 5' RACE reads using MiXCR and keeps one entry per CDR3 protein. The data hold some 9,600 distinct CDR3 sequences, with more than 4% observed a single time. Sequences were derived from PBMCs, either bulk or a sorted T-cell subset (CD4+, CD8+, memory, or dextramer-sorted; not recorded which), sampled around 15 days after the first yellow fever vaccination. Receptors originate from a man aged 18-30 years who received the YFV17D yellow fever vaccine. The CDR3 runs from the conserved cysteine through the conserved F or W. The D gene is left open where the match is weak. The size of a clone is reported for some rows only, either as once, few or many, or as a class for expanded clones.

CDR3 protein: CASSLRLLQRGEYNEQFF
CDR3 DNA: TGCGCCAGCAGCCTAAGGTTGCTCCAGCGGGGGGAATACAATGAGCAGTTCTTC
clone size: many
J gene: TRBJ2-1
D gene: TRBD2
V gene: TRBV4-1
CDR3 length: 18

CDR3 protein: CASSPPADRGKHTQYF
CDR3 DNA: TGTGCCAGCTCACCACCGGCCGACAGGGGTAAACATACGCAGTATTTT
clone size: many
J gene: TRBJ2-3
D gene: TRBD1
V gene: TRBV18
CDR3 length: 16

CDR3 protein: CSGIGGTEAFF
CDR3 DNA: TGCAGCGGAATAGGCGGCACTGAAGCTTTCTTT
clone size: many
J gene: TRBJ1-1
D gene: NA
V gene: TRBV29-1
CDR3 length: 11

CDR3 protein: CASSQGPGQGRDQPQHF
CDR3 DNA: TGCGCCAGCAGCCAAGGGCCGGGACAGGGCCGGGATCAGCCCCAGCATTTT
clone size: NA
J gene: TRBJ1-5
D gene: TRBD1
V gene: TRBV4-1
CDR3 length: 17

CDR3 protein: CASSPRRDGKLFF
CDR3 DNA: TGTGCCAGCAGCCCCAGGCGAGACGGAAAACTGTTTTTT
clone size: medium-sized
J gene: TRBJ1-4
D gene: NA
V gene: TRBV7-8
CDR3 length: 13

CDR3 protein: CSARTDNNEQFF
CDR3 DNA: TGCAGTGCCAGGACGGATAACAATGAGCAGTTCTTC
clone size: many
J gene: TRBJ2-1
D gene: NA
V gene: TRBV20-1
CDR3 length: 12

CDR3 protein: CASSGEARQPQHF
CDR3 DNA: TGCGCCAGCAGTGGGGAAGCGAGGCAGCCCCAGCATTTT
clone size: many
J gene: TRBJ1-5
D gene: NA
V gene: TRBV10-1
CDR3 length: 13

CDR3 protein: CASSRTQGNYGYTF
CDR3 DNA: TGTGCCAGCAGCAGGACCCAGGGGAACTATGGCTACACCTTC
clone size: many
J gene: TRBJ1-2
D gene: NA
V gene: TRBV7-2
CDR3 length: 14

CDR3 protein: CASSVANRASGYTF
CDR3 DNA: TGTGCCAGCAGCGTAGCTAACAGGGCAAGTGGCTACACCTTC
clone size: medium-sized
J gene: TRBJ1-2
D gene: NA
V gene: TRBV9
CDR3 length: 14

CDR3 protein: CASSPAGTSSTDTQYF
CDR3 DNA: TGCGCCAGCAGCCCGGCCGGGACAAGTAGCACAGATACGCAGTATTTT
clone size: many
J gene: TRBJ2-3
D gene: NA
V gene: TRBV5-1
CDR3 length: 16

CDR3 protein: CASSLSGLPNTEAFF
CDR3 DNA: TGTGCCAGCAGCTTATCGGGCCTCCCGAACACTGAAGCTTTCTTT
clone size: many
J gene: TRBJ1-1
D gene: NA
V gene: TRBV7-2
CDR3 length: 15

CDR3 protein: CASSLRQGWGYTF
CDR3 DNA: TGTGCCAGCAGTTTAAGGCAGGGTTGGGGCTACACCTTC
clone size: medium-sized
J gene: TRBJ1-2
D gene: NA
V gene: TRBV27
CDR3 length: 13

CDR3 protein: CASSLGQAWANYGYTF
CDR3 DNA: TGTGCCAGCAGCCTCGGACAAGCCTGGGCTAACTATGGCTACACCTTC
clone size: many
J gene: TRBJ1-2
D gene: NA
V gene: TRBV7-8
CDR3 length: 16

CDR3 protein: CATSDFGSPVAFF
CDR3 DNA: TGTGCCACCAGTGATTTTGGGTCACCAGTGGCTTTCTTT
clone size: medium-sized
J gene: TRBJ1-1
D gene: NA
V gene: TRBV24-1
CDR3 length: 13

CDR3 protein: CASSLTGQGARTGELFF
CDR3 DNA: TGTGCCAGCAGCCTTACGGGACAGGGGGCACGGACCGGGGAGCTGTTTTTT
clone size: many
J gene: TRBJ2-2
D gene: TRBD1
V gene: TRBV7-3
CDR3 length: 17

CDR3 protein: CASSWGSSGANVLTF
CDR3 DNA: TGTGCCAGCAGTTGGGGTAGCTCTGGGGCCAACGTCCTGACTTTC
clone size: medium-sized
J gene: TRBJ2-6
D gene: NA
V gene: TRBV12-3/TRBV12-4
CDR3 length: 15

CDR3 protein: CASSLSPGTDTQYF
CDR3 DNA: TGTGCCAGCAGCTTATCTCCCGGCACAGATACGCAGTATTTT
clone size: medium-sized
J gene: TRBJ2-3
D gene: NA
V gene: TRBV7-3
CDR3 length: 14

CDR3 protein: CASNWGFYNSPLHF
CDR3 DNA: TGTGCCAGCAACTGGGGTTTCTATAATTCACCCCTCCACTTT
clone size: many
J gene: TRBJ1-6
D gene: NA
V gene: TRBV12-3/TRBV12-4
CDR3 length: 14

CDR3 protein: CASSWAPDTEAFF
CDR3 DNA: TGTGCCAGCAGTTGGGCCCCCGACACTGAAGCTTTCTTT
clone size: medium-sized
J gene: TRBJ1-1
D gene: NA
V gene: TRBV6-6
CDR3 length: 13

CDR3 protein: CASSPIGAGTDTQYF
CDR3 DNA: TGTGCCAGCAGCCCTATCGGGGCTGGCACAGATACGCAGTATTTT
clone size: many
J gene: TRBJ2-3
D gene: NA
V gene: TRBV7-2
CDR3 length: 15

CDR3 protein: CASSPGTAENEQYF
CDR3 DNA: TGTGCCAGCTCACCTGGGACCGCGGAAAACGAGCAGTACTTC
clone size: NA
J gene: TRBJ2-7
D gene: NA
V gene: TRBV18
CDR3 length: 14

CDR3 protein: CASSPGTGGSYEQFF
CDR3 DNA: TGTGCCAGCAGCCCCGGGACAGGGGGTAGCTATGAGCAGTTCTTC
clone size: many
J gene: TRBJ2-1
D gene: TRBD1
V gene: TRBV12-3/TRBV12-4
CDR3 length: 15

CDR3 protein: CASSQDGLKQFF
CDR3 DNA: TGTGCCAGCAGCCAAGACGGGTTGAAGCAGTTCTTC
clone size: medium-sized
J gene: TRBJ2-1
D gene: NA
V gene: TRBV4-2
CDR3 length: 12

CDR3 protein: CASSYQPRMTPLHF
CDR3 DNA: TGTGCCAGCAGTTACCAACCCCGGATGACGCCCCTCCACTTT
clone size: many
J gene: TRBJ1-6
D gene: NA
V gene: TRBV6-5
CDR3 length: 14

CDR3 protein: CASSLDRAANTEAFF
CDR3 DNA: TGTGCCAGCAGCTTAGATAGAGCAGCAAACACTGAAGCTTTCTTT
clone size: many
J gene: TRBJ1-1
D gene: NA
V gene: TRBV7-9
CDR3 length: 15

CDR3 protein: CASSYEGGSRGQGEQFF
CDR3 DNA: TGTGCCAGCAGTTATGAGGGAGGGTCCAGGGGCCAGGGTGAGCAGTTCTTC
clone size: many
J gene: TRBJ2-1
D gene: NA
V gene: TRBV6-5
CDR3 length: 17

CDR3 protein: CASSRQGGNNEQFF
CDR3 DNA: TGTGCCAGCAGCCGACAGGGGGGGAACAATGAGCAGTTCTTC
clone size: medium-sized
J gene: TRBJ2-1
D gene: TRBD1
V gene: TRBV11-2
CDR3 length: 14

CDR3 protein: CASSQEGTAYNEQFF
CDR3 DNA: TGTGCCAGCAGCCAAGAGGGGACAGCCTACAATGAGCAGTTCTTC
clone size: many
J gene: TRBJ2-1
D gene: TRBD1
V gene: TRBV4-2
CDR3 length: 15

CDR3 protein: CASSLNTGELFF
CDR3 DNA: TGTGCCAGCAGCCTTAACACCGGGGAGCTGTTTTTT
clone size: many
J gene: TRBJ2-2
D gene: NA
V gene: TRBV3-1
CDR3 length: 12

CDR3 protein: CASSLALSRGYNSPLHF
CDR3 DNA: TGTGCCAGCAGTTTGGCATTAAGTCGGGGGTATAATTCACCCCTCCACTTT
clone size: many
J gene: TRBJ1-6
D gene: NA
V gene: TRBV6-5
CDR3 length: 17

CDR3 protein: CASSEYNEQFF
CDR3 DNA: TGTGCCAGCAGTGAATACAATGAGCAGTTCTTC
clone size: many
J gene: TRBJ2-1
D gene: NA
V gene: TRBV2
CDR3 length: 11

CDR3 protein: CSVVTGLYGYTF
CDR3 DNA: TGCAGCGTTGTCACAGGCCTCTATGGCTACACCTTC
clone size: many
J gene: TRBJ1-2
D gene: NA
V gene: TRBV29-1
CDR3 length: 12

CDR3 protein: CASSFFRGGEQYF
CDR3 DNA: TGTGCCAGCAGCTTCTTCAGGGGAGGCGAGCAGTACTTC
clone size: many
J gene: TRBJ2-7
D gene: NA
V gene: TRBV7-2
CDR3 length: 13